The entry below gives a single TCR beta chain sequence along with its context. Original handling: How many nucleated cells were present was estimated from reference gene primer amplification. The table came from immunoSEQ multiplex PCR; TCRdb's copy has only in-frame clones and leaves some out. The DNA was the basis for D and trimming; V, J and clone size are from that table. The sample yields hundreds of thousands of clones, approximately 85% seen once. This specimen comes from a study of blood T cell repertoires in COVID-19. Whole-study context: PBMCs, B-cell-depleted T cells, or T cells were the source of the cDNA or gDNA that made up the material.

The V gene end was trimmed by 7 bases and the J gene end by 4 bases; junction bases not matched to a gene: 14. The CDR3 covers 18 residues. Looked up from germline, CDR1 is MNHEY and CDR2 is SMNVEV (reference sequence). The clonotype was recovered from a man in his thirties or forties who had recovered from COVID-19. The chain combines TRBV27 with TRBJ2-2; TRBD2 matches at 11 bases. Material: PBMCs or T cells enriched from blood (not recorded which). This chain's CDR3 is CASILLTGTSGGTGELFF. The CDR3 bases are TGTGCCAGCATCCTATTAACCGGGACTAGCGGAGGCACCGGGGAGCTGTTTTTT.